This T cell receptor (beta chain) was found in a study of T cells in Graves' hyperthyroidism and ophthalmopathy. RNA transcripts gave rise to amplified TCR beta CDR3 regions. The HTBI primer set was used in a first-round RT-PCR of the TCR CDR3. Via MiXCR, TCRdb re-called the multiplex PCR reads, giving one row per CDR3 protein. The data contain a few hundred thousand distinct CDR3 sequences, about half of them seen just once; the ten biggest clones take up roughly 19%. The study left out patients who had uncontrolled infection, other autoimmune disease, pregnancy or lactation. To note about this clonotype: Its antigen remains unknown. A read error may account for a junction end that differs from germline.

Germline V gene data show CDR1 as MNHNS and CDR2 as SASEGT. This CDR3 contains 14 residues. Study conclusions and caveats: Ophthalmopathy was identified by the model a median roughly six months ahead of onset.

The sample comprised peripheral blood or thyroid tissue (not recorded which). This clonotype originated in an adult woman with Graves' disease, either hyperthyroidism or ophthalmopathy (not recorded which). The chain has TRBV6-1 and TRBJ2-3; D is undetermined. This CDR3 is CVSSPRAGTDTQYF. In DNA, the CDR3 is TGTGTCAGCAGTCCTAGGGCTGGCACAGATACGCAGTATTTT.